These 6 T cell receptor beta chains came from one sample sequenced in a study of shared clonotypes between healthy human individuals. Clones were sequenced by immunoSEQ multiplex PCR, and TCRdb holds only the in-frame ones, with some missing. Here the sample spans about 2.5 million clones, roughly 92% being singletons. Sequenced sample: naive CD4+ T cells from PBMCs. Subset given: CD45RA+ positively selected. The source is a man aged 18 to 35 in good health. Some clones in this sample may be carry-over from other donors' samples.

The rearrangement uses TRBV19 and TRBJ2-1, with TRBD1 as a possible D gene (5 bases). The CDR3 sequence is 13 residues long. Germline-derived CDR1 and CDR2 are LNHDA and SQIVND (reference sequence). V lost 4 bases and J 8 bases, leaving 12 bases between the germline ends. Here the CDR3 DNA reads TGTGCCAGTAGTAGGCCAGGCAGGGATGAGCAGTTCTTC. Translating it yields CASSRPGRDEQFF. The complete variable domain, with remaining parts taken from reference TRBV19 and TRBJ2-1, reads DGGITQSPKYLFRKEGQNVTLSCEQNLNHDAMYWYRQDPGQGLRLIYYSQIVNDFQKGDIAEGYSVSREKKESFPLTVTSAQKNPTAFYLCASSRPGRDEQFFGPGTRLTVL.

The chain joins TRBV5-8 to TRBJ1-2; TRBD1 agrees at 10 bases. Germline CDR1 and CDR2: SGHTS and YDEGEE. CDR3 length: 17 amino acids. V shed 1 base, J shed 3 bases, and the junction held 9 bases outside the gene matches. CDR3 in DNA: TGTGCCAGCAGCTTGTTGACAGGGGGCGATTCACACTATGGCTACACCTTC. It yields the protein CASSLLTGGDSHYGYTF.

The chain combines TRBV7-9 with TRBJ1-1; D is unresolved. This CDR3 spans 17 amino acids. Trimming took 5 bases from V and 0 from J, leaving 19 bases between them. CDR1 is SEHNR, CDR2 FQNEAQ, per germline (reference sequence). CDR3 DNA: TGTGCCAGCAGCACCTCGCCGGCGGGAAGGATGAACACTGAAGCTTTCTTT. Encoded protein: CASSTSPAGRMNTEAFF.

J is TRBJ1-6 and V is TRBV7-6, with D perhaps matching TRBD1 (6 bases). This CDR3 is 14 amino acids long. Trimming took off 5 bases at V and 8 bases at J, with 13 bases between the two ends. Germline lookup yields CDR1 SGHVS and CDR2 FNYEAQ. CDR3 nucleotide sequence: TGTGCCAGCAGCGGAACAGGGAAATATTCACCCCTCCACTTT. Amino acid sequence: CASSGTGKYSPLHF. Supplemented by reference TRBV7-6 and TRBJ1-6, the full variable domain reads GAGVSQSPRYKVTKRGQDVALRCDPISGHVSLYWYRQALGQGPEFLTYFNYEAQQDKSGLPNDRFSAERPEGSISTLTIQRTEQRDSAMYRCASSGTGKYSPLHFGNGTRLTVT.

This chain joins TRBV25-1 and TRBJ2-1; 15 bases agree with TRBD2. Germline CDR1 and CDR2: MGHDK and SYGVNS. Unmatched junction bases numbered 11, after V lost 4 bases and J lost 7 bases. The CDR3 length is 18 residues. The chain's CDR3 is CASSGRTSGRERGNEQFF. For the CDR3, the DNA is TGTGCCAGCAGTGGGCGGACTAGCGGGAGGGAAAGAGGGAATGAGCAGTTCTTC.

This clone was observed a single time. Additional DNA sequences in this sample encode the identical CDR3. The rearrangement links TRBV5-1 to TRBJ2-3; no clear D. The CDR3 runs to 12 residues. The V gene's germline CDR1 is SGHRS and CDR2 YFSETQ. Trimming removed 3 bases from V and 4 bases from J, with 6 bases in between. Here the CDR3 reads CASSSPADTQYF. CDR3 DNA: TGCGCCAGCAGCTCCCCTGCAGATACGCAGTATTTT.